Sequencing of this T cell receptor beta chain was carried out in a study of blood T cell repertoires in COVID-19. In the study overall: The cDNA or gDNA used as material had been derived from T cells, B-cell-depleted T cells, or PBMCs.

CDR1 and CDR2 from the germline V gene are LNHDA and SQIVND (reference sequence). The CDR3 totals 18 residues. The trim removed 7 bases at V and 0 bases at J, leaving 13 bases unmatched. TCRdb's table, derived via immunoSEQ multiplex PCR, lists solely in-frame clones and lacks some. The data show about 160,000 clones, 70% to 90% seen once. Donors of Cohort 3 who recovered were those that had two negative PCRs, clearance, or symptom resolution. This rearrangement joins TRBV19 to TRBJ2-1, with 9 bases identical to TRBD2. The source is a woman aged 50 to 65 who had recovered from COVID-19. The sample taken for sequencing was PBMCs or T cells enriched from blood (not recorded which). CDR3 DNA sequence: TGTGCCAGTACCTTCGGAGCGGGGGGCCTCATCTCCTACAATGAGCAGTTCTTC. As protein: CASTFGAGGLISYNEQFF.